This record covers a single T cell receptor beta chain. Its antigen is currently unknown. The CDR3 has 14 amino acids. Germline trimming cut 10 bases from V and 5 bases from J; bases unmatched to any gene: 8. Looked up from germline, CDR1 is MNHEY and CDR2 is SMNVEV (reference sequence). The sample comes from a study of T cells after posttransplantation cyclophosphamide. Busulfan-fludarabine conditioning, marrow transplant, and cyclophosphamide on days +3 and +4 were administered. The assay was immunoSEQ multiplex PCR, and TCRdb's table has in-frame clones only and misses some. Of thousands of clones listed, over 55% are singletons. Overall study results and limits: Later post-transplant blood repertoires were often dominated by donor CD8+ memory clones. TRB clonality was highly associated with recipient CMV seropositivity and reactivation.

The TCR originated in a male patient in his 50s who received an allogeneic stem cell transplant from a related donor and was CMV-positive. Some T cells may be transferred from the graft donor. The chain carries TRBV27 and TRBJ2-7, with 13 bases fitting TRBD2. Sample: PBMCs, taken 34 to 35 days after a stem cell transplant with posttransplant cyclophosphamide. The CDR3 loop is CATRTSGSSHEQYF. The CDR3 nucleotides read TGTGCCACCCGGACTAGCGGGAGTTCTCACGAGCAGTACTTC.